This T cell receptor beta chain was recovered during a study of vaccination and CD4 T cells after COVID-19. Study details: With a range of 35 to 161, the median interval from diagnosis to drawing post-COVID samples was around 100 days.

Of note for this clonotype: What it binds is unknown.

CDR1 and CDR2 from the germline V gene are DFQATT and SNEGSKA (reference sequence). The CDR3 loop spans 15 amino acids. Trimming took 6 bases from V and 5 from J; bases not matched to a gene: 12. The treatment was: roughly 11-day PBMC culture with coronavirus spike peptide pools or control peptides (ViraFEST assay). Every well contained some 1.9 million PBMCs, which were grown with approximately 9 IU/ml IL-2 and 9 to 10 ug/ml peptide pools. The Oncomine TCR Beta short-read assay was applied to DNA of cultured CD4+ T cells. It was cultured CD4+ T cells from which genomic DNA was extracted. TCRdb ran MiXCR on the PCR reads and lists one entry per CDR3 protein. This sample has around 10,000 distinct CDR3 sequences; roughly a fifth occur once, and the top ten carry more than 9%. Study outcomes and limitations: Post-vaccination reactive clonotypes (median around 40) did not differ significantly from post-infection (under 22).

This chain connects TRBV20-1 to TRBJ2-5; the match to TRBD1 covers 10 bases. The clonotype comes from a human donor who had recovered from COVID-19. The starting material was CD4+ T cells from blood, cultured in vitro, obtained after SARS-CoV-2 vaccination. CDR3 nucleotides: TGCAGTGCGACACCGGGACAGGGGATGAGGGAGACCCAGTACTTC. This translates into CSATPGQGMRETQYF.